Following are 3 T cell receptor beta chains from one sample sequenced in a study of identical twins. TCRdb redid the calling of the 5' RACE reads with MiXCR, one entry per CDR3 protein. Of 240,000 or so distinct CDR3 sequences listed, about 10% are singletons. The material sequenced was memory T cells sorted from blood. The receptors shown here come from a man aged 50-59 years in good health.

The V call is TRBV29-1, the J call TRBJ2-7; 9 positions agree with TRBD1. Germline-derived CDR1 and CDR2 are SQVTM and ANQGSEA. The length of the CDR3 is 13 residues. The J segment lost 4 bases and the V segment lost 7 bases, leaving 8 bases of the junction unmatched. The DNA of the CDR3 is TGCAGCGCCAGGACAGGGGCCGGTTACGAGCAGTACTTC. Residues: CSARTGAGYEQYF.

The table lists this clonotype with many counts. This chain connects TRBV7-2 to TRBJ2-5; 9 bases line up with TRBD1. The J segment lost 5 bases and the V segment lost 5 bases, leaving 9 bases of the junction unmatched. CDR1 and CDR2 (germline): SGHTA, FQGNSA. The CDR3 covers 15 residues. The DNA for the CDR3 is TGTGCCAGCAGCCGAGGGGGACAGGGTTGGGAGACCCAGTACTTC. Encoded protein: CASSRGGQGWETQYF.

In this sample, this clonotype turned up many times. V usage is TRBV27 and J usage is TRBJ2-7, with D tentatively TRBD2 (7 bases). V lost 3 bases and J 3 bases, leaving 15 bases between the germline ends. The CDR3 is 15 residues long. Germline values: CDR1 MNHEY, CDR2 SMNVEV (reference sequence). DNA of the CDR3: TGTGCCAGCAGTTTCGAGGGGGGGCTAGTCTACGAGCAGTACTTC. Its translation is CASSFEGGLVYEQYF.